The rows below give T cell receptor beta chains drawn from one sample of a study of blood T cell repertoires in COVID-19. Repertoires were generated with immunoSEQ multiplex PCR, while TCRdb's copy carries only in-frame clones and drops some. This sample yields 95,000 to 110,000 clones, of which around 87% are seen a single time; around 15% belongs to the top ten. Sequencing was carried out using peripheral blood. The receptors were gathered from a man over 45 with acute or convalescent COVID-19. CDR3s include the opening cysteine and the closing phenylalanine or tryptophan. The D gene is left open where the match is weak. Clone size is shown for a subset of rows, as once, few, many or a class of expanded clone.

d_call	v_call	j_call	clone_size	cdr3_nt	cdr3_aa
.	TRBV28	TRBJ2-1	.	TGTGCCAGCAGCCCGAGGGATGAGCAGTTCTTC	CASSPRDEQFF
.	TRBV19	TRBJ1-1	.	TGTGCCAGTAGTGTGACAGTGAACACTGAAGCTTTCTTT	CASSVTVNTEAFF
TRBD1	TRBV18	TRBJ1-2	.	TGTGCCAGCTCACCAGGACAGGGGGACGGCTACACCTTC	CASSPGQGDGYTF
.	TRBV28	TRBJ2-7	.	TGTGCCAGCAGTTTAGGGCGCGAGCAGTACTTC	CASSLGREQYF
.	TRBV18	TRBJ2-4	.	TGTGCCAGCTCACCCATCCACTTATCCGGGGTAGCCAAAAACATTCAGTACTTC	CASSPIHLSGVAKNIQYF
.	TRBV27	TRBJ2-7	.	TGTGCCAGCAGTTTCAGGGCGAGCTCCTACGAGCAGTACTTC	CASSFRASSYEQYF
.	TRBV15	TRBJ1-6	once	TGTGCCACCAGCAGAACAGACGGTGCACCCCTCCACTTT	CATSRTDGAPLHF
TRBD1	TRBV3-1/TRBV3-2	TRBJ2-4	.	TGTGCCAGCAGCCCCCGGGGACAGGGGGACATTCAGTACTTC	CASSPRGQGDIQYF
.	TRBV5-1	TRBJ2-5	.	TGCGCCAGCAGCTTGGCTCTAGCGAACCAAGAGACCCAGTACTTC	CASSLALANQETQYF
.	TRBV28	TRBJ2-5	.	TGTGCCAGCAGTTCTCCGGCGGGAAGAGAGACCCAGTACTTC	CASSSPAGRETQYF
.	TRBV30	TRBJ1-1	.	TGTGCCTGGAGTGGGAGCCCGGAGGAAGCTTTCTTT	CAWSGSPEEAFF
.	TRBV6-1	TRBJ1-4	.	TGTGCCAGCAGTGAATTCTTGGGGGGAGGAAATGAAAAACTGTTTTTT	CASSEFLGGGNEKLFF
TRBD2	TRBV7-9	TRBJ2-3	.	TGTGCCAGCAGCTGGACTAGCGGGAGAAGCTCAGATACGCAGTATTTT	CASSWTSGRSSDTQYF
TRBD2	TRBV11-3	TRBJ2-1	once	TGTGCCAGCATCTTAGTAAGTAGAGCGGGAGGCCTAAATGAGCAGTTCTTC	CASILVSRAGGLNEQFF
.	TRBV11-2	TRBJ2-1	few	TGTGCCAGCAGCTTAATTGGGGGCCAGTACAATGAGCAGTTCTTC	CASSLIGGQYNEQFF
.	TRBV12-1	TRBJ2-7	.	TGTGCCAGCAGCTTTCGCAGACTAGCGGGAGACTACGAGCAGTACTTC	CASSFRRLAGDYEQYF
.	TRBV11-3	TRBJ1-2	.	TGTGCCAGCAGCCTCACATCAGGCTATGGCTACACCTTC	CASSLTSGYGYTF
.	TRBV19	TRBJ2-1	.	TGTGCCAGTAGTATCGCCGGAGGGACCAATGAGCAGTTCTTC	CASSIAGGTNEQFF
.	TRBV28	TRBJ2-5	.	TGTGCCAGCAGTTTTGGTTCGGGGTTCCAAGAGACCCAGTACTTC	CASSFGSGFQETQYF
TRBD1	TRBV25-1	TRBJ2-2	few	TGTGCCAGCACGCCTATTGGGACAGGGGATAGCACCGGGGAGCTGTTTTTT	CASTPIGTGDSTGELFF
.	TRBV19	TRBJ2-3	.	TGTGCCAGTAGGCCGGCGGGACTGGGGACAGATACGCAGTATTTT	CASRPAGLGTDTQYF
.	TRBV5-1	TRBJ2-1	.	TGCGCCAGCAGCCTAGAAGACCTTGCCAATGAGCAGTTCTTC	CASSLEDLANEQFF
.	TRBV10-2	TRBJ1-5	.	TGCGCCAGCAGGGCCCAGGGAGGATGGCAGCCCCAGCATTTT	CASRAQGGWQPQHF
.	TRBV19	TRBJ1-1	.	TGTGCCAGTACCCGATCGGTCCGGAACACTGAAGCTTTCTTT	CASTRSVRNTEAFF
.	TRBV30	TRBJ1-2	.	TGTGCCTGGACGTTGTATAACTATGGCTACACCTTC	CAWTLYNYGYTF
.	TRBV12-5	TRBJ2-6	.	TGTGCTAGTGACAGGCACTCTGGGGCCAACGTCCTGACTTTC	CASDRHSGANVLTF
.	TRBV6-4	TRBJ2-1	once	TGTGCCAGCAGTGACGGGTCGGGGGAGCCCTACAATGAGCAGTTCTTC	CASSDGSGEPYNEQFF
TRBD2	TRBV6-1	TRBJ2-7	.	TGTGCCAGCAGTGGAGGGGCTAGCGGGATCCTAATCGCATCCTACGAGCAGTACTTC	CASSGGASGILIASYEQYF
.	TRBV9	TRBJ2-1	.	TGTGCCAGCAGCGTAGAACCCCCAGGGAACAATGAGCAGTTCTTC	CASSVEPPGNNEQFF
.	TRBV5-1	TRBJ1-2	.	TGCGCCAGCAGGGTATTGCCGGGGGACTATGGCTACACCTTC	CASRVLPGDYGYTF
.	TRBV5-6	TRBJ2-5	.	TGTGCCAGCAGCTCCCGGGCTTTTGACAGGAAGGAGACCCAGTACTTC	CASSSRAFDRKETQYF
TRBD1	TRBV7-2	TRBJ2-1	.	TGTGCCAGCAGCTTAGCTAACAGGGGGTACAATGAGCAGTTCTTC	CASSLANRGYNEQFF
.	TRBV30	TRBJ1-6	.	TGTGCCTGGAGACGGGACTTGAATTCACCCCTCCACTTT	CAWRRDLNSPLHF
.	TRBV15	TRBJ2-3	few	TGTGCCACCAACACAGTAGGCACAGATACGCAGTATTTT	CATNTVGTDTQYF
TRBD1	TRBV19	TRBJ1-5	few	TGTGCCAGCACGCCTGGGACAGTTAGCAATCAGCCCCAGCATTTT	CASTPGTVSNQPQHF
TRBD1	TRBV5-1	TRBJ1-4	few	TGCGCCAGCAGCTACAGGGGGCCGAATGAAAAACTGTTTTTT	CASSYRGPNEKLFF
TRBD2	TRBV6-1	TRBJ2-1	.	TGTGCCAGCAGTGAAGCTTACGGCGGGAGTGCCCCCCGGGAGCAGTTCTTC	CASSEAYGGSAPREQFF
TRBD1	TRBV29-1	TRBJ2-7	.	TGCAGCGCTCAACAGGGGCACGAGCAGTACTTC	CSAQQGHEQYF
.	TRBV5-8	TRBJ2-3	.	TGTGCCAGCAGCGTAACAGGGTTCGATACGCAGTATTTT	CASSVTGFDTQYF
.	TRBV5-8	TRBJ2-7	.	TGTGCCAGCAGCTTGCGCCAGGGGTTCGAGCAGTACTTC	CASSLRQGFEQYF
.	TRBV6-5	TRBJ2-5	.	TGTGCCAGCAGTTACTCGGCACAGGCCCAAGAGACCCAGTACTTC	CASSYSAQAQETQYF
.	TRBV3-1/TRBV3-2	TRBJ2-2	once	TGTGCCAGCAGCCATTATACTAGCCGGAACACCGGGGAGCTGTTTTTT	CASSHYTSRNTGELFF
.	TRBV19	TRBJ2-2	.	TGTGCCAGTAGTTCACTTCGACTAGGAGGTACCGGGGAGCTGTTTTTT	CASSSLRLGGTGELFF
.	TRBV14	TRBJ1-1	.	TGTGCCAGCAGCCACGTGGGGACTGGCGCTTTCTTT	CASSHVGTGAFF
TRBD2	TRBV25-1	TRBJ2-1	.	TGTGCCAGCAGTGATACCCTGGCGGGGGACCCCTACAATGAGCAGTTCTTC	CASSDTLAGDPYNEQFF
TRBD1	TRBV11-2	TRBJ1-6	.	TGTGCCAGCAGCGTAGGACAGGGGGCTTCTTATTCACCCCTCCACTTT	CASSVGQGASYSPLHF
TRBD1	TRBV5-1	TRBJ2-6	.	TGCGCCAGCGGAGAACAGGGGGCTGGGGCCAACGTCCTGACTTTC	CASGEQGAGANVLTF
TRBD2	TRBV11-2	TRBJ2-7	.	TGTGCCAGCAGCCCCGCTCTAGCGGGAGGTTACTACGAGCAGTACTTC	CASSPALAGGYYEQYF
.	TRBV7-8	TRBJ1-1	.	TGTGCCAGCAGCTTAGACCCGGGGGGCGAAGGCACTGAAGCTTTCTTT	CASSLDPGGEGTEAFF
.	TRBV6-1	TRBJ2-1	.	TGTGCCAGCAGGTTAAATTTCGCGGATGAGCAGTTCTTC	CASRLNFADEQFF
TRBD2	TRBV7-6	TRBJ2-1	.	TGTGCCAGCAGCCTCCGGGCTAGCGGCACAACCTACAATGAGCAGTTCTTC	CASSLRASGTTYNEQFF
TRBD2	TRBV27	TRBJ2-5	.	TGTGCCAGCAGTCCACTTAGCGGGAGGGTAAGGGAGACCCAGTACTTC	CASSPLSGRVRETQYF
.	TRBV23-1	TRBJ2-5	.	TGCGCCAGCAGTCAAGAGGGACAAGAGACCCAGTACTTC	CASSQEGQETQYF
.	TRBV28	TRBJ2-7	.	TGTGCCAGCAGTCCTCCCAGCTCCTACGAGCAGTACTTC	CASSPPSSYEQYF
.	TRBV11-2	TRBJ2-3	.	TGTGCCAGCAGCCGCGGGCCCTGGGATACGCAGTATTTT	CASSRGPWDTQYF